The 20 T cell receptor beta chains below all came from one sample that was sequenced in a study of cytomegalovirus exposure and HLA in healthy donors. The PCR had 60 Vbeta and 13 Jbeta primers. The assay was immunoSEQ multiplex PCR, and TCRdb's table has in-frame clones only and misses some. The ten top clones account for 3% to 4%, within a sample of 40,000 or so clones. Sequenced sample: PBMCs. The receptors were sampled from a male donor in good health and CMV-seronegative.

The J gene is TRBJ1-2, the V gene TRBV19, with 8 bases fitting TRBD1. V was clipped by 5 bases and J by 2 bases; unmatched bases: 7. This CDR3 has 15 residues. Germline V lookup: CDR1 LNHDA, CDR2 SQIVND (reference sequence). The CDR3 is CASSSSTGANYGYTF. CDR3 DNA: TGTGCCAGTAGTTCTTCGACAGGGGCAAACTATGGCTACACCTTC.

V is TRBV19 and J is TRBJ1-5; D may be TRBD1 (5 bases). V lost 7 bases, J lost 1 base, and 20 bases lay in between. CDR3 length: 17 amino acids. Looked up from germline, CDR1 is LNHDA and CDR2 is SQIVND (reference sequence). The CDR3 here is CASTDHGGGLSNQPQHF. CDR3 nucleotides: TGTGCCAGTACCGATCATGGGGGGGGGTTGAGCAATCAGCCCCAGCATTTT.

J is TRBJ1-6 and V is TRBV6-5; 9 bases are shared with TRBD1. V shed 4 bases, J shed 8 bases, and the junction held 3 bases outside the gene matches. CDR3 size: 14 residues. CDR1 is MNHEY and CDR2 is SVGAGI in the germline V gene. The CDR3 loop reads CASSFRDRDSPLHF. The CDR3 DNA sequence: TGTGCCAGCAGTTTCCGGGACAGGGATTCACCCCTCCACTTT.

This chain uses TRBV2 with TRBJ1-1, with 10 bases identical to TRBD1. The CDR3 extends over 17 amino acids. The germline V gene encodes CDR1 SNHLY and CDR2 FYNNEI. V gave up 6 bases and J gave up 1 base; unmatched junction bases: 11. The CDR3 DNA reads TGTGCCAGCAGGCAGGGACAGGGGATCGGTTCGAACACTGAAGCTTTCTTT. It codes for CASRQGQGIGSNTEAFF.

V and J are TRBV5-1 and TRBJ1-2; D may be TRBD1 (5 bases). V shed 4 bases and J shed 2 bases, with 15 bases lying between them. The germline V gene has CDR1 SGHRS and CDR2 YFSETQ. This CDR3 spans 15 amino acids. CDR3 sequence reads: CASSTLGRGNYGYTF. The CDR3 DNA reads TGCGCCAGCAGCACCCTGGGTCGGGGGAACTATGGCTACACCTTC. Based on the CDR3 plus reference TRBV5-1 and TRBJ1-2, the full variable domain is KAGVTQTPRYLIKTRGQQVTLSCSPISGHRSVSWYQQTPGQGLQFLFEYFSETQRNKGNFPGRFSGRQFSNSRSEMNVSTLELGDSALYLCASSTLGRGNYGYTFGSGTRLTVV.

V gene TRBV19 combines with J gene TRBJ1-4, with 10 positions matching TRBD1. The CDR3 is 14 amino acids. Per germline, CDR1 LNHDA and CDR2 SQIVND (reference sequence). V was clipped by 5 bases and J by 6 bases; unmatched bases: 3. CDR3: CASSSDRGYEKLFF. The CDR3 DNA reads as TGTGCCAGTAGTTCGGACAGGGGGTATGAAAAACTGTTTTTT.

The chain is built from TRBV2 and TRBJ2-3, with D tentatively TRBD2 (6 bases). Per the germline V gene, CDR1 is SNHLY and CDR2 is FYNNEI. Trimming took 2 bases from V and 14 from J, leaving 14 bases between them. There are 12 residues in the CDR3. DNA of the CDR3: TGTGCCAGCAGTGAAACCGGGACTCCTCGGTATTTT. Amino acid sequence: CASSETGTPRYF.

The CDR3 region has the DNA TGTGCCAGCAGCCGAGACAGGGGGTCGGGAGAGACCCAGTACTTC. It translates to CASSRDRGSGETQYF. The J gene is TRBJ2-5, the V gene TRBV7-6; 9 bases match TRBD1. Trimming took 5 bases from V and 4 from J; bases not matched to a gene: 8. The CDR3 is made up of 15 amino acids. CDR1 and CDR2 from the germline V gene are SGHVS and FNYEAQ.

The chain links TRBV5-1 to TRBJ1-2; the match to TRBD1 covers 8 bases. Germline lookup yields CDR1 SGHRS and CDR2 YFSETQ. V was clipped by 0 bases and J by 3 bases; unmatched bases: 7. The CDR3 runs to 16 residues. Here the CDR3 DNA reads TGCGCCAGCAGCTTGGCCGTGGCAGGGGGCCACTATGGCTACACCTTC. As protein: CASSLAVAGGHYGYTF.

The rearrangement links TRBV7-9 to TRBJ1-4; D gene ambiguous. Germline lookup yields CDR1 SEHNR and CDR2 FQNEAQ (reference sequence). V dropped 5 bases and J dropped 7 bases, with 14 bases sitting between them. This CDR3 is built from 14 residues. CDR3 DNA: TGTGCCAGCAGCCTGCCGGCGGGAGGTGAAAAACTGTTTTTT. This translates into CASSLPAGGEKLFF. The variable domain in full, completed from reference TRBV7-9 and TRBJ1-4, reads DTGVSQNPRHKITKRGQNVTFRCDPISEHNRLYWYRQTLGQGPEFLTYFQNEAQLEKSRLLSDRFSAERPKGSFSTLEIQRTEQGDSAMYLCASSLPAGGEKLFFGSGTQLSVL.

The gene calls are TRBV20-1 and TRBJ2-1; unclear D gene. The CDR3 is 11 amino acids. The ends were cut back, 0 bases at V and 9 bases at J, with 6 bases in the middle. The V gene's germline CDR1 is DFQATT and CDR2 SNEGSKA (reference sequence). The CDR3: CSARDLAEQFF. CDR3 coding DNA: TGCAGTGCTAGAGACTTAGCTGAGCAGTTCTTC.

The chain links TRBV19 to TRBJ2-1, with 7 nucleotides matching TRBD2. This CDR3 is built from 14 residues. V trimming: 3 bases; J trimming: 8 bases; junction bases outside the gene matches: 7. CDR1 LNHDA and CDR2 SQIVND come from the germline V gene (reference sequence). Here the CDR3 DNA reads TGTGCCAGTAGTATCGGACTAGGAAATTATGAGCAGTTCTTC. It codes for CASSIGLGNYEQFF.

The V call is TRBV19, the J call TRBJ2-1, with TRBD1 as a possible D gene (8 bases). The CDR3 runs to 15 residues. V lost 5 bases, J lost 3 bases, and 14 bases lay in between. Germline CDR1 LNHDA, CDR2 SQIVND (reference sequence). CDR3 bases: TGTGCCAGTAGTGCCGGGGGGACAGGCTACAATGAGCAGTTCTTC. It encodes CASSAGGTGYNEQFF.

The V call is TRBV19, the J call TRBJ1-1; 8 bases agree with TRBD1. The CDR3 totals 15 residues. J was trimmed by 3 bases and V by 5 bases; bases with no gene match: 8. Germline-derived CDR1 and CDR2 are LNHDA and SQIVND (reference sequence). Here the CDR3 reads CASSPRTGRHTEAFF. Here the CDR3 DNA reads TGTGCCAGTAGTCCCCGGACAGGGCGGCACACTGAAGCTTTCTTT.

In terms of frequency, this clone is medium-sized. This sequence joins TRBV27 and TRBJ2-7; maybe TRBD1 (5 bases). CDR3 length: 14 residues. The V gene's germline CDR1 is MNHEY and CDR2 SMNVEV (reference sequence). Deletions cut 5 bases from V and 0 bases from J, with 11 bases between. The CDR3 region is CASSGQQSSYEQYF. The CDR3 DNA sequence: TGTGCCAGCAGTGGACAACAGAGCTCCTACGAGCAGTACTTC.

The V and J genes are TRBV7-2 and TRBJ2-7; the match to TRBD1 covers 7 bases. Germline loops: CDR1 SGHTA, CDR2 FQGNSA. Trimming cost V 6 bases and J 4 bases; bases outside gene matches: 9. The length of the CDR3 is 14 residues. The CDR3 region is CASRIDRVGYEQYF. CDR3 sequence (DNA): TGTGCCAGCAGGATCGACAGGGTAGGGTACGAGCAGTACTTC.

This rearrangement joins TRBV9 to TRBJ2-3; 8 bases line up with TRBD2. The CDR3 extends over 16 amino acids. Per germline, CDR1 SGDLS and CDR2 YYNGEE. V was clipped by 4 bases and J by 1 base; unmatched bases: 8. CDR3 amino acids: CASSSSAGEGTDTQYF. The CDR3 region has the DNA TGTGCCAGCAGCTCCTCAGCGGGGGAGGGCACAGATACGCAGTATTTT.

The chain carries TRBV10-1 and TRBJ2-2, with D possibly TRBD1 on 5 matching bases. With 3 bases removed from V and 0 bases from J, the gap between germline ends came to 8 bases. Germline V CDR1 and CDR2: WNHNN, SYGVQD (reference sequence). This CDR3 is 15 amino acids long. CDR3 residues: CASSDHRPNTGELFF. The CDR3 DNA sequence: TGCGCCAGCAGTGACCACAGGCCGAACACCGGGGAGCTGTTTTTT.

The chain carries TRBV23-1 and TRBJ2-4; D is possibly TRBD1 (5 bases). TRBV23-1 is an ORF for which the function is uncertain. The V and J ends lost 6 bases and 6 bases respectively, with 24 bases between them. The CDR3 loop spans 17 amino acids. The CDR3 loop reads CASREREGLAQVNIQYF. The CDR3 DNA follows: TGCGCCAGCAGAGAAAGGGAAGGGTTAGCACAGGTAAACATTCAGTACTTC.

The gene calls are TRBV28 and TRBJ1-1; tentatively, D is TRBD1 (5 bases). V lost 10 bases, J lost 3 bases, and 15 bases lay in between. The CDR3 runs 13 residues. The germline V gene has CDR1 MDHEN and CDR2 SYDVKM. The CDR3 sequence is CATRLGGHTEAFF. The CDR3 nucleotides are TGTGCCACTCGCCTGGGGGGACACACTGAAGCTTTCTTT.